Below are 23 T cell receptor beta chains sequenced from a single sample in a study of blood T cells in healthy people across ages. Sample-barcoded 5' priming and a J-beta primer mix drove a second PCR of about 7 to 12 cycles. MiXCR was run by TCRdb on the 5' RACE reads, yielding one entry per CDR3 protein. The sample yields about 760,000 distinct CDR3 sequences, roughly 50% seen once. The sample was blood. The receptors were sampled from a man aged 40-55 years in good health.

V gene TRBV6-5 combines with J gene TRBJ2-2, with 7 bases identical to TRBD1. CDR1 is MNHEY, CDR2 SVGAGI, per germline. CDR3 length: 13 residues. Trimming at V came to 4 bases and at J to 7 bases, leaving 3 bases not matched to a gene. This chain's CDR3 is CASSSGTDGELFF. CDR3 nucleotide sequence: TGTGCCAGCAGTTCCGGGACAGACGGGGAGCTGTTTTTT.

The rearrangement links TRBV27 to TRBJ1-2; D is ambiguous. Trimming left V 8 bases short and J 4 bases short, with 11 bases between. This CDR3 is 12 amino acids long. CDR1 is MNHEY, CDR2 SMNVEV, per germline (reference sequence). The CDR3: CASRQSGYGYTF. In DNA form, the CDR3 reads TGTGCCAGCCGTCAGTCTGGCTATGGCTACACCTTC.

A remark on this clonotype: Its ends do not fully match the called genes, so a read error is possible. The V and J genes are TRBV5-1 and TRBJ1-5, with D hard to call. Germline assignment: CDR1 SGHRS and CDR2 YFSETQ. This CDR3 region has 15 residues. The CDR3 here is CASSLGGNSDQPQHF. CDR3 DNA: TGCGCCAGCAGCTTGGGAGGGAATAGCGATCAGCCCCAGCATTTT.

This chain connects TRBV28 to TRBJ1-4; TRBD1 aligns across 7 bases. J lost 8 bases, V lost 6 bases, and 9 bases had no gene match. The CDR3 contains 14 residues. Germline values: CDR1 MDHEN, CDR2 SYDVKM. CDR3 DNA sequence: TGTGCCAGCAGCTCCGGTGGGACAGACGAAAAACTGTTTTTT. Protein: CASSSGGTDEKLFF.

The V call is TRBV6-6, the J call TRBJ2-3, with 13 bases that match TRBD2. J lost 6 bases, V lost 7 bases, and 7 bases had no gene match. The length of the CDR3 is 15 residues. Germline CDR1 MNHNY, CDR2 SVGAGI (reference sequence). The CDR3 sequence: CASTPTSGGRDTQYF. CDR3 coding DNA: TGTGCCAGCACTCCGACTAGCGGGGGGCGGGATACGCAGTATTTT.

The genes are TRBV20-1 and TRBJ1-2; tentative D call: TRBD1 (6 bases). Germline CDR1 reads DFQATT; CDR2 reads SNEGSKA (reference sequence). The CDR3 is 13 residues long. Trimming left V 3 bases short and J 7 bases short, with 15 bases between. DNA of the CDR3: TGCAGTGCTAGTTTGCAGGGGATCATTGGCTACACCTTC. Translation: CSASLQGIIGYTF.

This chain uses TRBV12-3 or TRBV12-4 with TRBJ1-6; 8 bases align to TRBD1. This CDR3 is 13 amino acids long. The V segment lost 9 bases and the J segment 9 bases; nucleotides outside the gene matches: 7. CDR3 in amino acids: CASKTGVGSPLHF. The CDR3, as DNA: TGTGCCAGTAAGACAGGGGTTGGTTCACCCCTCCACTTT.

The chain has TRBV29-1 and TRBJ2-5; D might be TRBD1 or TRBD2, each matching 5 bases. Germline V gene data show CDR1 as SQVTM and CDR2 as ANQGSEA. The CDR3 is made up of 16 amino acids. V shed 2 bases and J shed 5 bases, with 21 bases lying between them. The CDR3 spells CSVEFLQGPGRETQYF. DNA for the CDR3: TGCAGCGTTGAATTTCTCCAGGGACCGGGGCGGGAGACCCAGTACTTC.

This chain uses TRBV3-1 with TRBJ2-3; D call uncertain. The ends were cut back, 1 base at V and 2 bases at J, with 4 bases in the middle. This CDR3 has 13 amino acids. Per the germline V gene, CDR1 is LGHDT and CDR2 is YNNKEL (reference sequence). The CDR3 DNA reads TGTGCCAGCAGCCAAGTCGACACAGATACGCAGTATTTT. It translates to CASSQVDTDTQYF.

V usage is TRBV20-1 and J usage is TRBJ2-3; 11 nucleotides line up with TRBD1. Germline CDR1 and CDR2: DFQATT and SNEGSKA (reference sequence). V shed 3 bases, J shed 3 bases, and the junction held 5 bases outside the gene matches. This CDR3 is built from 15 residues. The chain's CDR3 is CSASLGQGATDTQYF. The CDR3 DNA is TGCAGTGCTAGCCTAGGACAGGGGGCAACAGATACGCAGTATTTT.

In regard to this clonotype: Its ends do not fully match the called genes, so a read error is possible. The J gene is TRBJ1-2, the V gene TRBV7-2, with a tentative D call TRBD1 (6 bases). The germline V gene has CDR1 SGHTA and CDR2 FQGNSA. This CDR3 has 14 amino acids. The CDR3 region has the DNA TGTGCCAGCAACTTAGTGGGGGGCGCAGTGGGCTACACCTTC. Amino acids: CASNLVGGAVGYTF.

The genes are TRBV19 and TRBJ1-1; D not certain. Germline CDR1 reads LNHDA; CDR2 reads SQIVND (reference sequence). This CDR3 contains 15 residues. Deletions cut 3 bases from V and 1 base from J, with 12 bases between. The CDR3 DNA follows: TGTGCCAGTAGTATTAGGTTGGCAGCGAACACTGAAGCTTTCTTT. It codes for CASSIRLAANTEAFF.

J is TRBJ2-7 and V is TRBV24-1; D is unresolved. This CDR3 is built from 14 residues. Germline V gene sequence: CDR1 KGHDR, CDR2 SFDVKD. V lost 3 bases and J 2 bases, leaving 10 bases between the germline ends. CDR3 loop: CATSDPGGPYEQYF. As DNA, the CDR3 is TGTGCCACCAGTGATCCGGGCGGACCCTACGAGCAGTACTTC.

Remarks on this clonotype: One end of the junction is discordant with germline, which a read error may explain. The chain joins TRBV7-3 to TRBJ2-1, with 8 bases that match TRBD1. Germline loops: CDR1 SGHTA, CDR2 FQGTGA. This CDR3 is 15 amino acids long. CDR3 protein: CASSLTPGQDNKQFF. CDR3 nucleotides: TGTGCCAGCAGCCTAACTCCGGGACAGGACAATAAGCAGTTCTTC.

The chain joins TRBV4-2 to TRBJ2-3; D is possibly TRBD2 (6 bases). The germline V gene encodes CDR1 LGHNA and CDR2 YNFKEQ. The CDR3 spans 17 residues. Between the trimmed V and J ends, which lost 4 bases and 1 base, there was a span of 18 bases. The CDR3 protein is CASSPSDYPSGTDTQYF. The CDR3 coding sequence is TGTGCCAGCAGCCCTTCGGACTACCCCTCTGGCACAGATACGCAGTATTTT.

The CDR3 nucleotides are TGTGCCAGCCGATTAGGGACGGCGAGCACAGATACGCAGTATTTT. Its translation: CASRLGTASTDTQYF. The chain employs TRBV6-5 and TRBJ2-3, with D perhaps TRBD1 or TRBD2 (5 bases each). The V gene lost 8 bases and the J gene lost 0 bases, with 15 bases spanning the gap. Germline V gene lookup returns CDR1 MNHEY and CDR2 SVGAGI. The CDR3 consists of 15 residues.

The CDR3, as DNA: TGCAGTGCTAGAGATAGCGGGGTAGAGACCCAGTACTTC. This sequence encodes CSARDSGVETQYF. This chain connects TRBV20-1 to TRBJ2-5; 8 positions match TRBD2. The length of the CDR3 is 13 residues. V lost 0 bases, J lost 4 bases, and 1 base stayed unmatched. Germline V gene data show CDR1 as DFQATT and CDR2 as SNEGSKA (reference sequence).

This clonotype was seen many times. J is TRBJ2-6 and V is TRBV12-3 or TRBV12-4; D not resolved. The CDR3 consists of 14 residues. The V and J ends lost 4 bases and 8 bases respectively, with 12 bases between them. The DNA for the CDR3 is TGTGCCAGCAGTTCCCGACACGCCACCAACGTCCTGACTTTC. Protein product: CASSSRHATNVLTF.

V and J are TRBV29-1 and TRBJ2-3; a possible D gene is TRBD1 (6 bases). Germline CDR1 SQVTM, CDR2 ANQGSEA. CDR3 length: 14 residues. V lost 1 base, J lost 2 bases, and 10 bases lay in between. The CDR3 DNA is TGCAGCGTTGAAGGAGGACAGAACACAGATACGCAGTATTTT. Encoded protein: CSVEGGQNTDTQYF.

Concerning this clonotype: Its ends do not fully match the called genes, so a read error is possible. CDR3 bases: TGTACCAGCAGCTCCCAAGAGGGCATTCAGTACTTC. It specifies CTSSSQEGIQYF. This chain joins TRBV7-9 and TRBJ2-7; weak D call: TRBD2 (5 bases). With the DNA end fitting TRBJ2-4 better, the J assignment may be wrong. This CDR3 has 12 residues. Germline assignment: CDR1 SEHNR and CDR2 FQNEAQ (reference sequence).

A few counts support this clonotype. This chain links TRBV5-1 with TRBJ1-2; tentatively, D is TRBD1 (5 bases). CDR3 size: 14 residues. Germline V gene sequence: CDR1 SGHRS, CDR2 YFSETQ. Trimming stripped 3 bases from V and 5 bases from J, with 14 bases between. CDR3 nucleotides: TGCGCCAGCAGCTCCCGGGGACCCTGGTATGGCTACACCTTC. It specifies CASSSRGPWYGYTF.

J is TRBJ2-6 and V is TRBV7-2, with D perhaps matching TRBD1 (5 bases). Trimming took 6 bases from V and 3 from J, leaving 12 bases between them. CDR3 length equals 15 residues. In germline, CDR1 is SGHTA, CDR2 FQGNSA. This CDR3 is CASSPQGGGANVLTF. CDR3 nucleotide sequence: TGTGCCAGCAGTCCTCAGGGTGGTGGGGCCAACGTCCTGACTTTC.

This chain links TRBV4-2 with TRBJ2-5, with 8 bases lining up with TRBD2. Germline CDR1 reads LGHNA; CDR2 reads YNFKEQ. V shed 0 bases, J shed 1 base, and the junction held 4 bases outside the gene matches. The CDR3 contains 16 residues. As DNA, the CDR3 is TGTGCCAGCAGCCAAGAGTCTAGCGGGCGCCAAGAGACCCAGTACTTC. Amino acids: CASSQESSGRQETQYF.